This T cell receptor beta chain was found in a study of blood T cell repertoires in COVID-19. Across the whole study: T cells, B-cell-depleted T cells, or PBMCs supplied cDNA or gDNA.

CDR1 and CDR2 (germline): MNHEY, SMNVEV (reference sequence). The CDR3 runs to 15 residues. This clone was seen a handful of times. Sequencing used immunoSEQ multiplex PCR; TCRdb keeps in-frame clones, though not all of them. The data contain about 57,000 clones, 79% of them singletons. This TCR derives from a man between 60 and 75 years old with acute or convalescent COVID-19. This chain links TRBV27 with TRBJ1-1; 9 bases agree with TRBD1. Sequencing input: peripheral blood. This CDR3 reads CVTRGTGKVNTEAFF. The CDR3 nucleotides read TGTGTCACGCGCGGGACAGGGAAAGTCAACACTGAAGCTTTCTTT.